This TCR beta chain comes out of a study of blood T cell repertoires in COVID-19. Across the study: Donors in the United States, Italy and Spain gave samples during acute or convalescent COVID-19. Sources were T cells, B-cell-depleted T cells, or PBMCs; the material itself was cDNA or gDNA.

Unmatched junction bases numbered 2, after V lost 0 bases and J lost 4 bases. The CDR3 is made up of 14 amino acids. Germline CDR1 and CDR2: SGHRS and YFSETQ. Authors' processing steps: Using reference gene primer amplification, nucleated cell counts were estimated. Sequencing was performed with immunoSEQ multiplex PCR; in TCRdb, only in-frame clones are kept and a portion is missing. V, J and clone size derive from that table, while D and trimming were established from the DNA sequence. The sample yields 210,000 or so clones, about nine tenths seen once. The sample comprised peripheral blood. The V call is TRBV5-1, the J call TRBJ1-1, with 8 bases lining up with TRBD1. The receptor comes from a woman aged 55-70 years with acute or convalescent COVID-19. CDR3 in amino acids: CASSLGTGSTEAFF. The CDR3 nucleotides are TGCGCCAGCAGCTTGGGGACAGGGAGCACTGAAGCTTTCTTT.